Below, 17 T cell receptor beta chains from the same sample are listed, as sequenced in a study of regulatory T cells in long-lasting Graves disease. The time point here: newly diagnosed GD, antithyroid drugs for less than 3 months. PBMC-derived RNA was used for the TCR library. Libraries of TCR beta came from iRepertoire HTBI primers plus Arm-PCR of CDR3 regions. One entry per CDR3 protein, called by TCRdb with MiXCR from the multiplex PCR reads. The data contain roughly 420,000 distinct CDR3 sequences, 16% of them seen just once; the ten biggest clones take up under 30%. These sequences were also reported in another study, on T cells in Graves' hyperthyroidism and ophthalmopathy.

This specimen consisted of peripheral blood mononuclear cells (PBMCs), obtained at new diagnosis, from a patient treated with antithyroid drugs. Every receptor here comes from a woman aged 18-29 years with Graves disease.

This clonotype was counted many times. The V gene is TRBV7-2, the J gene TRBJ2-7; 7 bases align to TRBD1. After removal of 4 bases from V and 1 base from J, the junction contained 4 bases not matched to a gene. Per germline, CDR1 SGHTA and CDR2 FQGNSA. This CDR3 is 14 amino acids long. The CDR3 protein is CASSSLGQSYEQYF. In nucleotides, the CDR3 is TGTGCCAGCAGCTCCCTGGGACAGTCCTACGAGCAGTACTTC.

Worth noting for this clonotype: Possible read error: a much larger clone is one base away. The chain carries TRBV9 and TRBJ2-1; 11 bases match TRBD2. Germline values: CDR1 SGDLS, CDR2 YYNGEE. The CDR3 is 18 amino acids. CDR3: CASGVPLAGGPDDNEQFF. The CDR3 DNA follows: TGTGCCAGCGGCGTACCTCTAGCGGGAGGACCGGATGACAATGAGCAGTTCTTC.

The V and J genes are TRBV10-3 and TRBJ2-7; 9 bases map to TRBD2. V was pared by 8 bases and J by 7 bases, with 12 bases of the junction left unmatched. This CDR3 comprises 14 residues. CDR1 is ENHRY, CDR2 SYGVKD, per germline. CDR3 sequence reads: CAIWSGGGATEQYF. The CDR3 nucleotides read TGTGCCATCTGGTCTGGCGGGGGGGCTACGGAGCAGTACTTC.

The chain has TRBV19 and TRBJ2-2, with TRBD1 matching over 8 bases. The CDR3 covers 15 residues. Trimming at V came to 3 bases and at J to 4 bases, leaving 4 bases not matched to a gene. Germline assignment: CDR1 LNHDA and CDR2 SQIVND (reference sequence). This CDR3 reads CASSMTGAATGELFF. DNA for the CDR3: TGTGCCAGTAGTATGACAGGGGCTGCCACCGGGGAGCTGTTTTTT. The whole variable domain, remainder taken from reference TRBV19 and TRBJ2-2, is DGGITQSPKYLFRKEGQNVTLSCEQNLNHDAMYWYRQDPGQGLRLIYYSQIVNDFQKGDIAEGYSVSREKKESFPLTVTSAQKNPTAFYLCASSMTGAATGELFFGEGSRLTVL.

This clonotype was seen a few times. V and J are TRBV7-3 and TRBJ2-2; maybe TRBD1 (6 bases). Germline CDR1 is SGHTA and CDR2 is FQGTGA. The ends were cut back, 5 bases at V and 8 bases at J, with 15 bases in the middle. CDR3 length equals 14 residues. CDR3 nucleotide sequence: TGTGCCAGCAGCAGCCCCAGGGGTTCGGGGGAGCTGTTTTTT. This sequence encodes CASSSPRGSGELFF.

This clonotype was counted a few times. CDR3 region: CASSLFGAGAYEQYF. CDR3 bases: TGTGCCAGCAGCTTATTTGGGGCAGGGGCCTACGAGCAGTACTTC. The chain combines TRBV7-2 with TRBJ2-7, with a weak D call TRBD1 (6 bases). Trimming took 2 bases from V and 2 from J, leaving 13 bases between them. Germline CDR1 is SGHTA and CDR2 is FQGNSA. There are 15 residues in the CDR3.

The sample holds many counts of this clonotype. The rearrangement uses TRBV3-1 and TRBJ2-5; D is perhaps TRBD1 or TRBD2 (6 bases each). Germline CDR1 is LGHDT and CDR2 is YNNKEL (reference sequence). V was trimmed by 5 bases and J by 4 bases, leaving 14 bases between them. The CDR3 runs 14 residues. The DNA of the CDR3 is TGTGCCAGCAGCACCGAAGGGGGGAGAGAGACCCAGTACTTC. This encodes CASSTEGGRETQYF.

Ten or more counts support this clonotype. The chain recombines TRBV20-1 with TRBJ2-3; D not resolved. CDR3 length equals 14 residues. Trimming shortened V by 4 bases and J by 0 bases, and 11 bases separated the two germline ends. Germline V gene data show CDR1 as DFQATT and CDR2 as SNEGSKA (reference sequence). The CDR3 region has the DNA TGCAGTGCTATTGCGACTCCTAGCACAGATACGCAGTATTTT. Protein product: CSAIATPSTDTQYF.

In its sample, this clonotype was seen a few times. The chain joins TRBV28 to TRBJ1-4; a weak D match, TRBD1 (5 bases). V dropped 6 bases and J dropped 10 bases, with 15 bases sitting between them. Germline V gives CDR1 MDHEN, CDR2 SYDVKM. CDR3 length: 13 residues. CDR3 loop: CASSRGTGGKLFF. In DNA, the CDR3 is TGTGCCAGCAGCCGAGGGACGGGAGGAAAACTGTTTTTT.

This clonotype has a count of ten or more. The rearrangement uses TRBV7-2 and TRBJ2-7; 10 nucleotides match TRBD1. The CDR3 length is 16 residues. V lost 5 bases, J lost 1 base, and 8 bases stayed unmatched. Looked up from germline, CDR1 is SGHTA and CDR2 is FQGNSA. CDR3 amino acids: CASSKGTGEKSYEQYF. CDR3 sequence (DNA): TGTGCCAGCAGCAAGGGGACAGGGGAAAAATCCTACGAGCAGTACTTC.

V is TRBV29-1 and J is TRBJ2-2; D unclear. V lost 4 bases to trimming and J lost 0 bases, with 9 bases between them. CDR1 is SQVTM and CDR2 is ANQGSEA in the germline V gene. The CDR3 is 14 amino acids. The CDR3 region is CSVVGFPNTGELFF. Written as DNA, the CDR3 is TGCAGCGTTGTGGGGTTCCCGAACACCGGGGAGCTGTTTTTT.

There are a few counts of this clonotype. This may arise from a read error, as a much more abundant clone is one base away. The genes are TRBV9 and TRBJ2-6, with 7 bases identical to TRBD1. The CDR3 is 15 residues long. Germline values: CDR1 SGDLS, CDR2 YYNGEE. The J segment lost 0 bases and the V segment lost 3 bases, leaving 0 bases of the junction unmatched. Here the CDR3 reads CASSAGGSGANVLTF. For the CDR3, the DNA is TGTGCCAGCAGCGCAGGGGGCTCTGGGGCCAACGTCCTGACTTTC. The whole variable domain, remainder taken from reference TRBV9 and TRBJ2-6, is DSGVTQTPKHLITATGQRVTLRCSPRSGDLSVYWYQQSLDQGLQFLIQYYNGEERAKGNILERFSAQQFPDLHSELNLSSLELGDSALYFCASSAGGSGANVLTFGAGSRLTVL.

This clonotype was counted ten times or more. CDR3 amino acids: CASSLSGLAGGETQYF. Here the CDR3 DNA reads TGTGCCAGCAGCCTTTCCGGACTAGCGGGAGGGGAGACCCAGTACTTC. The V gene is TRBV11-3, the J gene TRBJ2-1; 15 bases are shared with TRBD2. TRBJ2-5 matches the DNA end more closely, so the J call is doubtful. Germline V CDR1 and CDR2: SGHNT, YENEEA. This CDR3 has 16 amino acids.

This clonotype showed up many times. The genes are TRBV5-4 and TRBJ2-1; 7 bases agree with TRBD2. Germline CDR1 SGHNT, CDR2 YYREEE (reference sequence). The CDR3 has 12 amino acids. J lost 12 bases, V lost 4 bases, and 7 bases had no gene match. CDR3 residues: CASSMPLAVQFF. The CDR3 DNA reads as TGTGCCAGCAGCATGCCCCTAGCGGTGCAGTTCTTC.

In its sample, this clonotype was seen many times. V usage is TRBV4-1 and J usage is TRBJ2-5; the D gene is possibly TRBD2 (6 bases). Trimming took 4 bases from V and 4 from J, leaving 13 bases between them. The CDR3 runs 14 residues. Germline CDR1 reads MGHRA; CDR2 reads YSYEKL. As DNA, the CDR3 is TGCGCCAGCAGCCCGGCGGGGCGAGCAGAGACCCAGTACTTC. Translating gives CASSPAGRAETQYF.

There are many counts of this clonotype. V gene TRBV28 combines with J gene TRBJ2-3; D is possibly TRBD1 (6 bases). V shed 7 bases and J shed 2 bases, with 13 bases lying between them. The CDR3 covers 14 residues. Germline V gene data show CDR1 as MDHEN and CDR2 as SYDVKM. The chain's CDR3 is CASTTGQPTDTQYF. The CDR3 DNA sequence: TGTGCCAGCACGACAGGCCAACCCACAGATACGCAGTATTTT.

This clonotype has at least ten counts. This chain uses TRBV7-2 with TRBJ2-1; the D call may be TRBD1 or TRBD2 (5 bases each). Germline CDR1 SGHTA, CDR2 FQGNSA. Trimming shortened V by 5 bases and J by 3 bases, and 11 bases separated the two germline ends. The length of the CDR3 is 14 residues. This chain's CDR3 is CASSPRGRYNEQFF. The CDR3 DNA is TGTGCCAGCAGCCCCCGGGGCCGCTACAATGAGCAGTTCTTC.